These 12 T cell receptor beta chains originate from one sample sequenced in a study of blood T cells in healthy people across ages. The authors ran a second PCR of about 6 to 11 cycles using a sample-barcoded 5' primer and a J-beta primer mix. Via MiXCR, TCRdb re-called the 5' RACE reads, giving one row per CDR3 protein. Of around 600,000 distinct CDR3 sequences listed, around 50% were seen once; the top ten hold around 23%. Sequences were obtained from blood. The receptors were sampled from a man older than 75 in good health.

Regarding this clonotype: A much larger clone lies a single base off, so this may be a read error. This rearrangement joins TRBV15 to TRBJ2-7, with D possibly being TRBD2 (5 bases). Germline V gene data show CDR1 as LNHNV and CDR2 as YYDKDF (reference sequence). The CDR3 is made up of 13 amino acids. Here the CDR3 DNA reads TGTGCCACCAGCGGAGAGGGTTACAATGAGCAGTACTTC. Amino acids: CATSGEGYNEQYF.

J is TRBJ1-5 and V is TRBV5-1; D not resolved. Trimming pared 10 bases from V and 4 bases from J, leaving 15 bases between. This CDR3 has 13 amino acids. Germline V gene data show CDR1 as SGHRS and CDR2 as YFSETQ. CDR3 bases: TGCGCCCGAAGACAAGAGCCAAATCAGCCCCAGCATTTT. Its protein product is CARRQEPNQPQHF.

This clonotype showed up just a few times. The chain employs TRBV20-1 and TRBJ2-3; TRBD2 agrees at 10 bases. After removal of 4 bases from V and 1 base from J, the junction contained 2 bases not matched to a gene. Germline-derived CDR1 and CDR2 are DFQATT and SNEGSKA (reference sequence). The CDR3 is made up of 14 amino acids. DNA for the CDR3: TGCAGTGCTACCGGGACTAGCGGCACAGATACGCAGTATTTT. Encoded protein: CSATGTSGTDTQYF.

The chain is built from TRBV19 and TRBJ2-7, with D uncertain. The CDR3 covers 13 residues. The germline CDR1 and CDR2 sequences are LNHDA and SQIVND (reference sequence). Trimming removed 7 bases from V and 3 bases from J, with 13 bases in between. CDR3: CASNMGVFYEQYF. Here the CDR3 DNA reads TGTGCCAGTAACATGGGCGTTTTCTACGAGCAGTACTTC.

The chain employs TRBV5-4 and TRBJ2-1, with 10 bases identical to TRBD2. CDR1 is SGHNT, CDR2 YYREEE, per germline (reference sequence). The CDR3 consists of 15 residues. V lost 0 bases, J lost 9 bases, and 6 bases stayed unmatched. CDR3: CASSLAQREGGEQFF. DNA for the CDR3: TGTGCCAGCAGCTTGGCCCAGCGGGAGGGAGGTGAGCAGTTCTTC.

The V and J genes are TRBV7-9 and TRBJ1-6; D is undetermined. V lost 5 bases to trimming and J lost 14 bases, with 19 bases between them. In germline, CDR1 is SEHNR, CDR2 FQNEAQ (reference sequence). The CDR3 has 14 residues. The CDR3 loop is CASSTAGPSHSLHF. CDR3 nucleotide sequence: TGTGCCAGCAGCACTGCGGGCCCCAGTCACTCCCTCCACTTT.

The rearrangement joins TRBV29-1 to TRBJ2-1; no reliable D call. The germline CDR1 and CDR2 sequences are SQVTM and ANQGSEA. Trimming removed 3 bases from V and 0 bases from J, with 6 bases in between. The length of the CDR3 is 13 residues. CDR3 bases: TGCAGCGTTGACGTGAGCTCCTACAATGAGCAGTTCTTC. Its translation is CSVDVSSYNEQFF.

The gene calls are TRBV28 and TRBJ2-3; 8 bases map to TRBD2. The CDR3 totals 15 residues. Germline V gene data show CDR1 as MDHEN and CDR2 as SYDVKM. V shed 6 bases and J 1 base; nucleotides not matched to a gene: 6. The CDR3 is CASRTSGSGTDTQYF. CDR3 coding DNA: TGTGCCAGCAGGACGAGCGGGAGTGGCACAGATACGCAGTATTTT.

This clonotype turned up a few times. The chain links TRBV12-3 or TRBV12-4 to TRBJ1-6; D ambiguous. The CDR3 runs to 13 residues. The V end was cut by 3 bases, the J end by 10 bases, with 10 bases between. CDR3 sequence: CASSFLGNSPLHF. DNA for the CDR3: TGTGCCAGCAGTTTTTTGGGGAACTCACCCCTCCACTTT.

The chain uses TRBV11-3 and TRBJ2-3; 8 bases are shared with TRBD2. The CDR3 has 14 amino acids. Trimming removed 3 bases from V and 5 bases from J; junction bases left unmatched: 4. The germline CDR1 and CDR2 sequences are SGHNT and YENEEA. The CDR3 spells CASSFGRGGDTQYF. CDR3 bases: TGTGCCAGCAGCTTCGGTCGGGGGGGAGATACGCAGTATTTT.

This rearrangement joins TRBV7-2 to TRBJ2-7, with no clear D. The germline gives CDR1 SGHTA, CDR2 FQGNSA. V was pared by 0 bases and J by 1 base, with 7 bases between. The CDR3 contains 14 residues. This chain's CDR3 is CASSLAMQSYEQYF. Here the CDR3 DNA reads TGTGCCAGCAGCTTAGCGATGCAATCCTACGAGCAGTACTTC.

This rearrangement joins TRBV9 to TRBJ1-4; 7 bases map to TRBD1. With 4 bases clipped from V and 5 bases from J, the junction kept 8 bases outside the gene matches. The CDR3 is 15 residues long. Per germline, CDR1 SGDLS and CDR2 YYNGEE. CDR3 DNA sequence: TGTGCCAGCAGCCGAGTGGGACAGAGGAATGAAAAACTGTTTTTT. Protein sequence: CASSRVGQRNEKLFF.